The 28 T cell receptor beta chains in this list originate from one sample, sequenced in a study of blood T cell repertoires in COVID-19. TCRdb's table, derived via immunoSEQ multiplex PCR, lists solely in-frame clones and lacks some. This table holds 250,000 to 300,000 clones, approximately 88% found once. The sequenced material came from peripheral blood. These receptors were obtained from a woman aged 25 to 39 who had recovered from COVID-19.

The J gene is TRBJ1-2, the V gene TRBV5-1; maybe TRBD1 (6 bases). The CDR3 contains 15 residues. The V end was cut by 5 bases, the J end by 5 bases, with 19 bases between. Germline CDR1 SGHRS, CDR2 YFSETQ. CDR3 loop: CASREMDSEGYGYTF. The CDR3 bases are TGCGCCAGCAGGGAGATGGACAGTGAAGGGTATGGCTACACCTTC.

This chain joins TRBV7-2 and TRBJ2-3; no clear D gene. CDR1 is SGHTA and CDR2 is FQGNSA in the germline V gene. The ends were cut back, 5 bases at V and 4 bases at J, with 7 bases in the middle. CDR3 size: 12 residues. The CDR3 DNA sequence: TGTGCCAGCAGCGTAATAGCAGATACGCAGTATTTT. It yields the protein CASSVIADTQYF.

The chain links TRBV4-3 to TRBJ1-2; no definite D call. Germline assignment: CDR1 LGHNA and CDR2 YSLEER. The CDR3 totals 14 residues. V gave up 0 bases and J gave up 8 bases, with 13 bases separating them. The DNA of the CDR3 is TGCGCCAGCAGCCAAGATCTTGGTGAGAGGGGCTACACCTTC. Protein product: CASSQDLGERGYTF.

The genes are TRBV29-1 and TRBJ2-5; perhaps TRBD1 as D (7 bases). The V end was cut by 7 bases, the J end by 7 bases, with 37 bases between. The V gene's germline CDR1 is SQVTM and CDR2 ANQGSEA. This CDR3 has 19 amino acids. The chain's CDR3 is CSARPGQISFPPGVRTQYF. CDR3 coding DNA: TGCAGCGCCAGGCCGGGACAGATATCCTTCCCCCCGGGGGTGAGGACCCAGTACTTC. Full variable domain (outside the CDR3, taken from reference TRBV29-1 and TRBJ2-5): SAVISQKPSRDICQRGTSLTIQCQVDSQVTMMFWYRQQPGQSLTLIATANQGSEATYESGFVIDKFPISRPNLTFSTLTVSNMSPEDSSIYLCSARPGQISFPPGVRTQYFGPGTRLLVL.

The V and J genes are TRBV7-2 and TRBJ2-1, with D perhaps TRBD1 (6 bases). The germline V gene encodes CDR1 SGHTA and CDR2 FQGNSA. Trimming removed 7 bases at V and 0 bases at J, with 16 bases between. The CDR3 has 16 residues. The CDR3 region is CASTLNRVRSYNEQFF. CDR3 bases: TGTGCCAGCACCTTGAACAGGGTACGCTCCTACAATGAGCAGTTCTTC.

This chain uses TRBV5-3 with TRBJ2-3; 9 nucleotides align to TRBD2. TRBV5-3 qualifies as an ORF whose function is uncertain. The V segment lost 4 bases and the J segment 2 bases; nucleotides outside the gene matches: 11. This CDR3 is 17 amino acids long. CDR3 loop: CARSPPYSGGSTDTQYF. The CDR3 DNA reads as TGTGCCAGAAGCCCCCCATATAGCGGGGGATCCACAGATACGCAGTATTTT.

The V and J genes are TRBV15 and TRBJ2-7; 7 bases match TRBD1. This CDR3 comprises 15 residues. Looked up from germline, CDR1 is LNHNV and CDR2 is YYDKDF (reference sequence). Losses at the gene ends were 5 bases for V and 0 bases for J; bases not matched to a gene: 7. This CDR3 reads CATSGRGQFSYEQYF. In DNA form, the CDR3 reads TGTGCCACCAGCGGCCGGGGACAGTTCTCCTACGAGCAGTACTTC.

The CDR3 DNA is TGTGCCAGTAGTATCAGGGGATACCCCTACGAGCAGTACTTC. It encodes CASSIRGYPYEQYF. J is TRBJ2-7 and V is TRBV19; a weak D match, TRBD1 (6 bases). Germline-derived CDR1 and CDR2 are LNHDA and SQIVND (reference sequence). The CDR3 contains 14 residues. The V end was cut by 3 bases, the J end by 2 bases, with 11 bases between.

CDR3 nucleotides: TGTGCCAGCACCCTAGGGGCGGCTGAAGATACGCAGTATTTT. This translates into CASTLGAAEDTQYF. V and J are TRBV9 and TRBJ2-3; D perhaps matches TRBD1 (5 bases). CDR1 is SGDLS and CDR2 is YYNGEE in the germline V gene. The CDR3 length is 14 residues. Trimming took off 6 bases at V and 5 bases at J, with 16 bases between the two ends.

This clone was counted only a few times. The chain joins TRBV18 to TRBJ1-2, with 10 nucleotides matching TRBD1. This CDR3 is built from 15 residues. The junction had 6 bases not matched to a gene; V was cut back by 6 bases and J by 2 bases. Germline V gene lookup returns CDR1 KGHSH and CDR2 LQKENI. Here the CDR3 reads CASSQDRGKNYGYTF. CDR3 DNA: TGTGCCAGCTCCCAGGACAGGGGGAAGAACTATGGCTACACCTTC.

This rearrangement joins TRBV7-3 to TRBJ2-2; a possible D gene is TRBD2 (6 bases). This CDR3 is built from 15 residues. Germline CDR1 and CDR2: SGHTA and FQGTGA. V was shortened by 5 bases and J by 7 bases, with 17 bases between the two germline ends. The CDR3 reads CASSPSRGSYGELFF. CDR3 sequence (DNA): TGTGCCAGCAGCCCGTCACGGGGGAGTTACGGGGAGCTGTTTTTT.

The chain recombines TRBV7-2 with TRBJ1-6, with 10 bases fitting TRBD1. V gave up 4 bases and J gave up 7 bases; unmatched junction bases: 4. The CDR3 is 15 amino acids. Germline V gene data show CDR1 as SGHTA and CDR2 as FQGNSA. CDR3 in amino acids: CASSWTGQGNSPLHF. CDR3 DNA: TGTGCCAGCAGCTGGACGGGACAGGGGAATTCACCCCTCCACTTT.

The chain uses TRBV7-9 and TRBJ1-1; maybe TRBD1 (5 bases). The CDR3 runs 14 residues. CDR1 and CDR2 from the germline V gene are SEHNR and FQNEAQ (reference sequence). Trimming left V 0 bases short and J 7 bases short, with 12 bases between. DNA for the CDR3: TGTGCCAGCAGCTTAGCCGATGGGGCCGGTGAAGCTTTCTTT. Protein product: CASSLADGAGEAFF.

The rearrangement links TRBV4-1 to TRBJ2-7; 9 bases align to TRBD2. V was clipped by 7 bases and J by 2 bases; unmatched bases: 18. The CDR3 is 18 residues long. CDR1 and CDR2 (germline): MGHRA, YSYEKL. As DNA, the CDR3 is TGCGCCAGCACCCTAGGTTTCAGGGGGGCTAGCGGGACCTACGAGCAGTACTTC. It encodes CASTLGFRGASGTYEQYF.

About this clone: This CDR3 is also generated by other DNA sequences in the sample. V and J are TRBV5-1 and TRBJ2-3; D unresolved. There are 14 residues in the CDR3. Germline lookup yields CDR1 SGHRS and CDR2 YFSETQ. V was clipped by 0 bases and J by 0 bases, with 5 bases between them. CDR3 protein: CASSLGGSTDTQYF. CDR3 DNA sequence: TGCGCCAGCAGCTTGGGAGGAAGCACAGATACGCAGTATTTT.

This chain connects TRBV5-1 to TRBJ2-5, with D possibly matching TRBD1 (7 bases). There are 15 residues in the CDR3. Trimming took off 6 bases at V and 4 bases at J, with 19 bases between the two ends. Germline V gene sequence: CDR1 SGHRS, CDR2 YFSETQ. The CDR3 DNA reads as TGCGCCAGCATCCCGGTCCAGGGGGGAGGAGAGACCCAGTACTTC. Protein product: CASIPVQGGGETQYF.

The V gene is TRBV7-7, the J gene TRBJ2-1; D possibly corresponds to TRBD2 (5 bases). Deletions cut 4 bases from V and 8 bases from J, with 15 bases between. The CDR3 is 14 amino acids. Looked up from germline, CDR1 is SSHAT and CDR2 is FNYEAQ (reference sequence). The CDR3 loop is CASSSDRRADEQFF. The CDR3 nucleotides read TGTGCCAGCAGCTCGGATAGGCGGGCCGATGAGCAGTTCTTC.

The V and J genes are TRBV4-1 and TRBJ1-5, with D perhaps matching TRBD1 (5 bases). CDR3 size: 18 residues. Deletions cut 0 bases from V and 0 bases from J, with 15 bases between. The V gene's germline CDR1 is MGHRA and CDR2 YSYEKL. In DNA form, the CDR3 reads TGCGCCAGCAGCCAAGACCCTATGGTGGGGGGTAGCAATCAGCCCCAGCATTTT. Amino acid sequence: CASSQDPMVGGSNQPQHF.

V gene TRBV28 combines with J gene TRBJ2-2; the match to TRBD1 covers 7 bases. The V and J ends lost 5 bases and 3 bases, in that order; junction bases with no gene match: 6. This CDR3 spans 15 amino acids. Germline V gene sequence: CDR1 MDHEN, CDR2 SYDVKM. The CDR3 loop is CASSPGTAYTGELFF. The CDR3 DNA sequence: TGTGCCAGCAGTCCGGGGACAGCCTACACCGGGGAGCTGTTTTTT.

V is TRBV19 and J is TRBJ2-6; 8 nucleotides align to TRBD1. V lost 11 bases, J lost 0 bases, and 9 bases stayed unmatched. The CDR3 spans 16 residues. The germline gives CDR1 LNHDA, CDR2 SQIVND (reference sequence). This CDR3 reads CAAGQGPFSGANVLTF. In DNA form, the CDR3 reads TGTGCCGCAGGACAGGGACCGTTCTCTGGGGCCAACGTCCTGACTTTC.

This chain uses TRBV28 with TRBJ2-5; no firm D call. The CDR3 sequence is 14 residues long. Between the trimmed V and J ends, which lost 4 bases and 2 bases, there was a span of 11 bases. Germline CDR1 MDHEN, CDR2 SYDVKM. CDR3: CASSSPAQQETQYF. The CDR3 DNA is TGTGCCAGCAGTTCTCCTGCACAACAAGAGACCCAGTACTTC.

The chain has TRBV4-1 and TRBJ2-7; 7 bases are a match to TRBD1. The V and J ends lost 1 base and 3 bases, in that order; junction bases with no gene match: 3. In germline, CDR1 is MGHRA, CDR2 YSYEKL. The CDR3 is 14 residues long. The CDR3: CASSQVNRGYEQYF. CDR3 nucleotide sequence: TGCGCCAGCAGCCAAGTAAACAGGGGCTACGAGCAGTACTTC.

The rearrangement uses TRBV5-4 and TRBJ2-1; 9 nucleotides line up with TRBD2. CDR1 and CDR2 from the germline V gene are SGHNT and YYREEE (reference sequence). The V and J ends lost 0 bases and 6 bases, in that order; junction bases with no gene match: 1. This CDR3 is 14 amino acids long. CDR3 DNA: TGTGCCAGCAGCTTGGGGGGACTAGCCAATGAGCAGTTCTTC. It translates to CASSLGGLANEQFF.

The CDR3 is CAWRGEETEQFF. In DNA form, the CDR3 reads TGTGCCTGGCGGGGAGAGGAGACCGAGCAGTTCTTC. The chain couples TRBV30 to TRBJ2-1; maybe TRBD2 (5 bases). Between the trimmed V and J ends, which lost 5 bases and 10 bases, there was a span of 15 bases. CDR1 and CDR2 from the germline V gene are GTSNPN and SVGIG (reference sequence). There are 12 residues in the CDR3.

In this sample, this clone turned up once. The J gene is TRBJ2-7, the V gene TRBV20-1, with D perhaps matching TRBD2 (5 bases). This CDR3 comprises 10 residues. V dropped 3 bases and J dropped 7 bases, with 7 bases sitting between them. Germline CDR1 DFQATT, CDR2 SNEGSKA (reference sequence). The CDR3 reads CSARGSEQYF. DNA for the CDR3: TGCAGTGCTAGGGGGAGTGAGCAGTACTTC.

This chain connects TRBV9 to TRBJ2-1; the match to TRBD1 covers 9 bases. The V and J ends lost 2 bases and 2 bases, in that order; junction bases with no gene match: 5. The CDR3 covers 16 residues. The V gene's germline CDR1 is SGDLS and CDR2 YYNGEE. CDR3 sequence reads: CASSVRQGDPYNEQFF. In DNA form, the CDR3 reads TGTGCCAGCAGCGTTAGACAGGGGGACCCCTACAATGAGCAGTTCTTC.

The genes are TRBV28 and TRBJ2-3; 8 nucleotides match TRBD2. The ends lost 6 bases at V and 5 bases at J; junction bases unmatched: 7. This CDR3 is built from 14 residues. CDR1 is MDHEN, CDR2 SYDVKM, per germline. CDR3 nucleotide sequence: TGTGCCAGCAGCCGGGGGGGGGCCCAAGATACGCAGTATTTT. This codes for CASSRGGAQDTQYF.

The chain links TRBV18 to TRBJ1-6; maybe TRBD1 (5 bases). V was clipped by 6 bases and J by 8 bases, with 17 bases between them. The CDR3 is 15 amino acids. CDR1 and CDR2 from the germline V gene are KGHSH and LQKENI. The CDR3: CASSPLRQTDSPLHF. CDR3 sequence (DNA): TGTGCCAGCTCCCCCCTTAGACAGACTGATTCACCCCTCCACTTT.